This is a list of T cell receptor beta chains from one sample in a study of blood T cells in healthy people across ages. Each CDR3 protein is one row after TCRdb ran MiXCR on the 5' RACE reads. The sample consists of 700,000 to 850,000 distinct CDR3 sequences, 53% of them appearing once. Sequenced input: blood. All receptors come from an elderly man in good health. The CDR3 runs from the conserved cysteine through the conserved F or W. A D gene is named only where the DNA matches it firmly. Expanded clones are given a class, and other clones once, few, many or no size at all.

d_gene: .
j_gene: TRBJ2-3
abundance: .
v_gene: TRBV7-9
len: 14
CDR3nt: TGTGCCAGCAGCCGCAGGGATTTTGCGGATACGCAGTATTTT
CDR3aa: CASSRRDFADTQYF

d_gene: .
j_gene: TRBJ1-5
abundance: .
v_gene: TRBV24-1
len: 12
CDR3nt: TGTGCCACCAGTGACACCAATCAGCCCCAGCATTTT
CDR3aa: CATSDTNQPQHF

d_gene: TRBD2
j_gene: TRBJ2-3
abundance: .
v_gene: TRBV2
len: 14
CDR3nt: TGTGCCAGCAGTGGTAGCGGGAGTCCCAGATACGCGTATTTT
CDR3aa: CASSGSGSPRYAYF

d_gene: TRBD2
j_gene: TRBJ2-2
abundance: .
v_gene: TRBV29-1
len: 16
CDR3nt: TGCAGCGTCCCTTCGGGGGGGCCGGTCGGCACCGGGGAGCTGTTTTTT
CDR3aa: CSVPSGGPVGTGELFF

d_gene: .
j_gene: TRBJ2-7
abundance: .
v_gene: TRBV4-1
len: 18
CDR3nt: TGCGCCAGCAGCCAACCGAAGGACAGAGTTGATATCACCTACGAGCAGTACTTC
CDR3aa: CASSQPKDRVDITYEQYF

d_gene: TRBD2
j_gene: TRBJ2-5
abundance: few
v_gene: TRBV4-1
len: 16
CDR3nt: TGCGCCAGCAGCCAGTCACTAGCGAACCTTCAAGAGACCCAGTACTTC
CDR3aa: CASSQSLANLQETQYF

d_gene: .
j_gene: TRBJ2-1
abundance: .
v_gene: TRBV11-2
len: 14
CDR3nt: TGTGCCAGCAGCTCGATAAGCTCCTACAATGAGCAGTTCTTC
CDR3aa: CASSSISSYNEQFF

d_gene: .
j_gene: TRBJ2-2
abundance: .
v_gene: TRBV6-5
len: 14
CDR3nt: TGTGCCAGCAGTTATAACGTTAACACCGGGGAGCTGTTTTTT
CDR3aa: CASSYNVNTGELFF

d_gene: .
j_gene: TRBJ2-1
abundance: .
v_gene: TRBV7-6
len: 12
CDR3nt: TGTGCCAGCACCAGTAGCGGCTACGAGCAGTTCTTC
CDR3aa: CASTSSGYEQFF

d_gene: TRBD2
j_gene: TRBJ2-7
abundance: .
v_gene: TRBV27
len: 13
CDR3nt: TGTGCCAGCATTCCTCTAGCGGGAGGCGAGCAGTACTTC
CDR3aa: CASIPLAGGEQYF

d_gene: .
j_gene: TRBJ2-1
abundance: few
v_gene: TRBV20-1
len: 11
CDR3nt: TGCAGTGCGGACCCTCGCGATGAGCAGTTCTTC
CDR3aa: CSADPRDEQFF

d_gene: TRBD2
j_gene: TRBJ2-1
abundance: .
v_gene: TRBV6-4
len: 13
CDR3nt: TGTGCCAGCAGTCGACTAGCGGGGCGTGAGCAGTTCTTC
CDR3aa: CASSRLAGREQFF

d_gene: .
j_gene: TRBJ2-7
abundance: few
v_gene: TRBV20-1
len: 17
CDR3nt: TGCAGTGCTAGAGATTTGCCAAAACGACAGGTTCCTTGGGAGCAGTACTTC
CDR3aa: CSARDLPKRQVPWEQYF

d_gene: .
j_gene: TRBJ2-7
abundance: once
v_gene: TRBV12-3/TRBV12-4
len: 14
CDR3nt: TGTGCCAGCAGCCCCGGCTTTCCTACCTACGAGCAGTACTTC
CDR3aa: CASSPGFPTYEQYF

d_gene: .
j_gene: TRBJ2-3
abundance: .
v_gene: TRBV5-1
len: 13
CDR3nt: TGCGCCAGCGGGGGGGGCCCGCACAGATACGCGTATTTT
CDR3aa: CASGGGPHRYAYF

d_gene: .
j_gene: TRBJ2-7
abundance: .
v_gene: TRBV20-1
len: 11
CDR3nt: TGCAGTGCTGGGCCGAGGGACGAGCAGTACTTC
CDR3aa: CSAGPRDEQYF

d_gene: TRBD2
j_gene: TRBJ2-7
abundance: .
v_gene: TRBV7-2
len: 19
CDR3nt: TGTGCCAGCAGCTTAGCGCTGGTAGCGGGAGCCCTGAGTATCTACGAGCAGTACTTC
CDR3aa: CASSLALVAGALSIYEQYF